A single sample is the source of the 24 T cell receptor beta chains below, sequenced in a study of T-cell reconstitution after alpha-beta-depleted transplantation in children. Construction of the TCRbeta library involved unique molecular identifiers. TCRdb itself ran the PCR reads through MiXCR, one entry per CDR3 protein. The profile shows some 350,000 distinct CDR3 sequences, about 9.4% of them singletons. Sequenced material: PBMCs from the stem cell graft donor, taken from the stem cell graft. The origin of the receptors is a human donor who donated a stem cell graft to a child with acute lymphoblastic leukemia.

Ten or more counts support this clonotype. J is TRBJ2-1 and V is TRBV7-2; 9 positions agree with TRBD2. J gave up 1 base and V 5 bases, and 9 bases lay outside the gene matches. This CDR3 spans 17 amino acids. The germline V gene encodes CDR1 SGHTA and CDR2 FQGNSA. CDR3 in DNA: TGTGCCAGCAGCGTCCTGACTAGCGGAGGATCCTACAATGAGCAGTTCTTC. This sequence encodes CASSVLTSGGSYNEQFF.

This clonotype was found a few times. The chain recombines TRBV12-3 or TRBV12-4 with TRBJ2-1; D may be TRBD1 (5 bases). Trimming stripped 1 base from V and 9 bases from J, with 19 bases between. The CDR3 totals 16 residues. The CDR3 loop is CASSLGRGSPQGEQFF. As DNA, the CDR3 is TGTGCCAGCAGTTTAGGGAGAGGCTCCCCCCAGGGTGAGCAGTTCTTC.

The CDR3 bases are TGCGCCAGCAGCCACCCGTTAGCAGGGGCGGATTCACCCCTCCACTTT. This translates into CASSHPLAGADSPLHF. The chain combines TRBV4-3 with TRBJ1-6; a weak D match, TRBD1 (6 bases). Trimming cost V 3 bases and J 8 bases, with 17 bases left between them. CDR1 is LGHNA and CDR2 is YSLEER in the germline V gene. The CDR3 totals 16 residues.

This clonotype was seen repeatedly, ten times or more. This rearrangement joins TRBV5-1 to TRBJ2-5; TRBD1 aligns across 7 bases. CDR3 length: 14 residues. The germline gives CDR1 SGHRS, CDR2 YFSETQ. With 3 bases clipped from V and 2 bases from J, the junction kept 4 bases outside the gene matches. The CDR3 spells CASSYWTGQETQYF. CDR3 nucleotides: TGCGCCAGCAGCTACTGGACAGGACAAGAGACCCAGTACTTC.

This clonotype occurred a few times. J is TRBJ2-2 and V is TRBV7-2; D not certain. CDR1 is SGHTA and CDR2 is FQGNSA in the germline V gene. The CDR3 extends over 15 amino acids. The germline V and J ends were trimmed by 0 bases and 2 bases, with 7 bases remaining between them. The CDR3 DNA reads as TGTGCCAGCAGCTTAGCGGGCTACAACACCGGGGAGCTGTTTTTT. It yields the protein CASSLAGYNTGELFF.

The CDR3 sequence: CASSKKSLEGQDGYTF. The CDR3 coding sequence is TGTGCCAGCAGCAAAAAGTCACTGGAGGGTCAGGATGGCTACACCTTC. This chain links TRBV21-1 with TRBJ1-2. TRBV21-1 is a listed pseudogene. The CDR3 extends over 16 amino acids.

V and J are TRBV28 and TRBJ2-7; TRBD2 agrees at 7 bases. The V segment lost 8 bases and the J segment 3 bases; nucleotides outside the gene matches: 13. CDR1 is MDHEN and CDR2 is SYDVKM in the germline V gene. The length of the CDR3 is 15 residues. The CDR3 coding sequence is TGTGCCAGCGGCAGCGGGGCAGCCCAACTCTACGAGCAGTACTTC. It codes for CASGSGAAQLYEQYF.

A few counts support this clonotype. The genes are TRBV3-1 and TRBJ2-1; maybe TRBD1 (6 bases). V dropped 4 bases and J dropped 3 bases, with 13 bases sitting between them. Germline V gene data show CDR1 as LGHDT and CDR2 as YNNKEL (reference sequence). The CDR3 runs to 15 residues. The CDR3 DNA reads as TGTGCCAGCAGCCCGGACAGCCTCTACTACAATGAGCAGTTCTTC. It translates to CASSPDSLYYNEQFF.

This clonotype was seen many times. The chain has TRBV11-2 and TRBJ2-2, with D perhaps matching TRBD1 or TRBD2 (5 bases each). Trimming pared 5 bases from V and 4 bases from J, leaving 5 bases between. This CDR3 comprises 12 residues. Germline loops: CDR1 SGHAT, CDR2 FQNNGV. In DNA, the CDR3 is TGTGCCAGCAGCGGGGGCACCGGGGAGCTGTTTTTT. This sequence encodes CASSGGTGELFF.

This clonotype was seen a few times. The DNA is omitted, as the CDR3 cannot be located on it reliably, and the CDR3 follows TCRdb's listing. Here the CDR3 reads CASSTSTDSYEQYF. The chain uses TRBV27 and TRBJ2-7; the table's TRBD1 call for D was not verified on the DNA. With termini counted, the CDR3 has 14 amino acids. Germline V lookup: CDR1 MNHEY, CDR2 SMNVEV (reference sequence).

The table lists this clonotype with a few counts. J is TRBJ1-5 and V is TRBV10-3, with D hard to call. The V gene's germline CDR1 is ENHRY and CDR2 SYGVKD. The CDR3 covers 12 residues. V lost 3 bases and J 9 bases, leaving 9 bases between the germline ends. The CDR3 loop is CAISDPDRPQHF. The CDR3, as DNA: TGTGCCATCAGTGACCCCGACCGGCCCCAGCATTTT.

This clonotype was seen many times. The gene calls are TRBV10-2 and TRBJ2-2; D might be TRBD1 or TRBD2, each matching 5 bases. Deletions cut 6 bases from V and 6 bases from J, with 17 bases between. The CDR3 runs to 15 residues. Per the germline V gene, CDR1 is WSHSY and CDR2 is SAAADI. The CDR3 protein is CASRDWGDESGELFF. CDR3 DNA: TGCGCCAGCAGGGACTGGGGCGATGAGTCCGGGGAGCTGTTTTTT.

This chain uses TRBV4-3 with TRBJ2-3; TRBD2 matches at 10 bases. This CDR3 is built from 14 residues. Per the germline V gene, CDR1 is LGHNA and CDR2 is YSLEER. The ends lost 8 bases at V and 8 bases at J; junction bases unmatched: 10. CDR3 amino acids: CASRLAGEDGTQYF. CDR3 bases: TGCGCCAGCCGGCTAGCGGGAGAAGATGGTACGCAGTATTTT.

The rearrangement uses TRBV6-2 or TRBV6-3 and TRBJ2-7, with D uncertain. Germline loops: CDR1 MNHEY, CDR2 SVGEGT. Between the trimmed V and J ends, which lost 2 bases and 6 bases, there was a span of 14 bases. There are 14 residues in the CDR3. The CDR3 region has the DNA TGTGCCAGCAGTTACGATGTGGGCGGTCGCGAGCAGTACTTC. Translating it yields CASSYDVGGREQYF.

This clonotype was picked up many times. The chain combines TRBV4-3 with TRBJ2-4; no clear D gene. Trimming shortened V by 1 base and J by 0 bases, and 10 bases separated the two germline ends. This CDR3 has 16 amino acids. Per germline, CDR1 LGHNA and CDR2 YSLEER. The CDR3 sequence is CASSQVHEVAKNIQYF. CDR3 DNA sequence: TGCGCCAGCAGCCAAGTCCACGAGGTAGCCAAAAACATTCAGTACTTC.

The chain combines TRBV29-1 with TRBJ2-7; D may correspond to TRBD1 or TRBD2 (5 bases each). Germline lookup yields CDR1 SQVTM and CDR2 ANQGSEA. Trimming shortened V by 7 bases and J by 3 bases, and 19 bases separated the two germline ends. The CDR3 totals 14 residues. CDR3 region: CSAYSRDGVYEQYF. As DNA, the CDR3 is TGCAGCGCATATTCCCGGGACGGAGTCTACGAGCAGTACTTC.

V usage is TRBV5-8 and J usage is TRBJ2-3; no firm D call. The CDR3 is 15 residues long. Trimming stripped 1 base from V and 0 bases from J, with 9 bases between. The germline V gene has CDR1 SGHTS and CDR2 YDEGEE. This chain's CDR3 is CASSLSVDSTDTQYF. CDR3 nucleotides: TGTGCCAGCAGCTTGTCTGTGGACAGCACAGATACGCAGTATTTT.

With respect to this clonotype: At one boundary the junction diverges from the germline segment, which might be a read error. This chain uses TRBV5-5 with TRBJ1-3, with D unresolved. The CDR3 is made up of 15 amino acids. Germline-derived CDR1 and CDR2 are SGHKS and YYEKEE (reference sequence). The DNA of the CDR3 is TGTGTCAGCAGCCCGACACCAACCTCTGGAAACACCATATATTTT. It yields the protein CVSSPTPTSGNTIYF.

The sample holds a few counts of this clonotype. The chain uses TRBV7-9 and TRBJ1-2; perhaps TRBD1 as D (5 bases). The CDR3 is 14 amino acids. Germline values: CDR1 SEHNR, CDR2 FQNEAQ (reference sequence). Deletions cut 4 bases from V and 8 bases from J, with 17 bases between. The CDR3 DNA follows: TGTGCCAGCAGCTCGGTGGGACCCTCGCCGGGCTACACCTTC. The encoded protein is CASSSVGPSPGYTF.

In its sample, this clonotype was seen many times. The chain recombines TRBV6-1 with TRBJ2-1; a possible D gene is TRBD2 (5 bases). Trimming took 7 bases from V and 0 from J, leaving 13 bases between them. CDR1 MNHNS and CDR2 SASEGT come from the germline V gene. The CDR3 extends over 15 amino acids. CDR3 nucleotides: TGTGCCAGCACGGAAGCGGATTCCTCCTACAATGAGCAGTTCTTC. Protein: CASTEADSSYNEQFF.

The rearrangement uses TRBV4-1 and TRBJ2-3; D not resolved. Germline lookup yields CDR1 MGHRA and CDR2 YSYEKL. Trimming stripped 1 base from V and 0 bases from J, with 11 bases between. CDR3 size: 16 residues. CDR3 protein: CASSQVLGPSTDTQYF. The CDR3 DNA reads as TGCGCCAGCAGCCAAGTGTTGGGTCCAAGCACAGATACGCAGTATTTT.

This clonotype was seen only a few times. The V and J genes are TRBV10-3 and TRBJ1-4, with a weak D call TRBD1 (5 bases). Germline values: CDR1 ENHRY, CDR2 SYGVKD. CDR3 length equals 14 residues. With 6 bases removed from V and 0 bases from J, the gap between germline ends came to 8 bases. CDR3 nucleotide sequence: TGTGCCATCAGGGGGGATGCAACTAATGAAAAACTGTTTTTT. It is translated as CAIRGDATNEKLFF.

The chain has TRBV6-5 and TRBJ2-7; no reliable D call. Trimming left V 2 bases short and J 0 bases short, with 8 bases between. This CDR3 comprises 14 residues. Germline lookup yields CDR1 MNHEY and CDR2 SVGAGI. The CDR3 spells CASSYDQSSYEQYF. The CDR3 bases are TGTGCCAGCAGTTACGACCAAAGCTCCTACGAGCAGTACTTC.

This clonotype was counted only a few times. The chain links TRBV5-1 to TRBJ2-3; TRBD2 might be the D (6 bases). V lost 4 bases and J lost 1, with 13 bases in between. The CDR3 spans 15 residues. CDR1 is SGHRS and CDR2 is YFSETQ in the germline V gene. Here the CDR3 DNA reads TGCGCCAGCAGCCCATCGGGACTTCGCACAGATACGCAGTATTTT. It codes for CASSPSGLRTDTQYF.